Detailed here is one T cell receptor (beta chain). Its antigen specificity is not known. No base-level quality is on record; no much larger clone is a single base apart. Spanning cysteine to phenylalanine, the CDR3 consists of 16 amino acids. Only the CDR3 part of the read is kept: 48 bases, read in frame from the first base. From a lookup of the germline V gene (reference sequence), CDR1 and CDR2 are SEHNR and FQNEAQ. Ends trimmed: V by 5 bases, J by 4 bases; bases unmatched to a gene: 4. The data were obtained in a study of T cell responses to AZD1222 COVID-19 vaccine (dated by TCRdb to the early 2020s). Describing the broader study: AZD1222 recipients whose second dose came at about 4 weeks and those whose second dose came at about 12 weeks were combined into one group, since spike-specific TCR depth and breadth did not differ between the two schedules. TCR sequencing was performed for 230 to 250 trial participants, of whom some 200 were given two doses of AZD1222 and around 25 were given two doses of MenACWY control vaccine. Trial participants were enrolled by age into 18-55, 56-69 and 70-plus year subgroups, with approximately 160, 26 and 62 TCR-sequenced participants respectively. What the authors observed across the whole study: Only six or seven AZD1222 recipients were SARS-CoV-2 seropositive at baseline, limiting conclusions about previously exposed vaccinees. Reportedly, close to half of the unique spike-specific TCRs recognized epitopes lying outside the regions that are mutated in the B.1.351 and B.1.1.7 variants. After two AZD1222 doses, both the breadth and the depth of spike-specific TCRs were significantly higher than at day 0 and than in MenACWY recipients. Participants were mostly white British and included more females than males, and it was suggested by the authors that clonal diversity may have been underestimated. Because no day 14 peak-response samples were available, the repertoires could be characterized only after the peak T cell response. Vaccine-associated CD4 TCRs spanned the whole spike protein, with dominant responses in regions 160-218 and 743-854. The 56-69-year group was small, and its depth increase did not reach significance, likely because of low power.

What this sample's time point label stands for: baseline before first vaccination. Samples from vaccinated people were obtained from the UK trials COV001 and COV002, which included a single-blind randomized controlled phase 2/3 trial of AZD1222 (ChAdOx1 nCoV-19) in healthy adults. Trial participant PBMC samples were collected at day 0 and day 28 after the second dose for TCRbeta chain sequencing. The CDR3 regions of human TCRbeta chains were analyzed by immunosequencing. The source study handled its data this way. Repertoire TCRs were matched against a reference library of SARS-CoV-2-specific TCRs generated with the MIRA antigen-specificity platform. Breadth was defined as the fraction of unique TCRs that were SARS-CoV-2-associated. Depth was defined as the fraction of total T cells that were SARS-CoV-2-associated. Using the MIRA data, each spike-specific TCR was mapped to the spike region that the TCR reacts to and placed in a CD4 or CD8 class. Log10-transformed breadth and depth values were compared by one-way ANOVA with Sidak's multiple comparisons tests. Sourced from immuneACCESS, this table was stored by TCRdb with only in-frame sequences that have V and J called. A share of the clones is absent; for the studies checked, an unresolved V gene accounts for under half, and the remainder has no known explanation. D and trimming come from the DNA, and the V and J calls and clone size come from that table. For this sample the table gives 100,000 to 150,000 clones, of which about nine tenths were detected only once. In total, the top ten clones hold around 6.9% of the sample.

The receptor was derived from an adult in good health. This receptor chain uses TRBV7-9 and TRBJ2-3; TRBD2 matches 15 bases in the middle. Sample: peripheral blood, taken on day 0 of AZD1222 vaccination. The CDR3 region has the sequence CASSPGLAGGADTQYF. Here is the DNA: TGTGCCAGCAGCCCCGGACTAGCGGGAGGGGCAGATACGCAGTATTTT.